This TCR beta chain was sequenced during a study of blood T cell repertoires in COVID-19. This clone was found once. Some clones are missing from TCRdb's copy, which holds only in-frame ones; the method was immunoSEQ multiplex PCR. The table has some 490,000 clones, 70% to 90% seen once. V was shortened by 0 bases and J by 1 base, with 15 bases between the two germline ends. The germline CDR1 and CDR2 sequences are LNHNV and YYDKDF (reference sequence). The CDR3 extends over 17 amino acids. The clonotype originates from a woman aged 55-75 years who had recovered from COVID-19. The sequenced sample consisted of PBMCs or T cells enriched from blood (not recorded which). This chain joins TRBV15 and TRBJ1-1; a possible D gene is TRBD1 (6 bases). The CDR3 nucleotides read TGTGCCACCAGCAGAGAGAGAACCGGGACAAGGAACACTGAAGCTTTCTTT. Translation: CATSRERTGTRNTEAFF.